The subject of this entry is one TCR beta chain. With V trimmed by 3 bases and J by 4 bases, 8 bases remained unmatched. This CDR3 is built from 15 residues. Per germline, CDR1 MNHEY and CDR2 SMNVEV (reference sequence). These data belong to a study of T cell responses to AZD1222 COVID-19 vaccine. Sequenced by immunoSEQ multiplex PCR; TCRdb stores in-frame clones only, minus some. The table has 150,000 to 200,000 clones, approximately 95% seen once. The TCR comes from an adult in good health. Sequences were derived from peripheral blood, sampled on day 0 of AZD1222 vaccination. J is TRBJ2-7 and V is TRBV27; 8 bases map to TRBD2. This CDR3 is CASSLMSSGYYEQYF. CDR3 coding DNA: TGTGCCAGCAGTTTGATGTCTAGCGGGTATTACGAGCAGTACTTC.